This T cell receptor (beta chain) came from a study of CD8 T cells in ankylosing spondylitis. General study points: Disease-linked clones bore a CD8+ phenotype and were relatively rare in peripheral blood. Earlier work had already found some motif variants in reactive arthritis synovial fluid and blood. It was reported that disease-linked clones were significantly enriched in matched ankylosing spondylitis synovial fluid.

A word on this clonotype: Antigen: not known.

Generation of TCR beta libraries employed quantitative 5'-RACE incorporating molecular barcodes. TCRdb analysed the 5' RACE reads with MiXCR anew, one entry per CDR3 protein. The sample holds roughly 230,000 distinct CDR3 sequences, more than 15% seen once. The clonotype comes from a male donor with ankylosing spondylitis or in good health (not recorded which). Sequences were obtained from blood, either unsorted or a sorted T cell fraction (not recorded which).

The CDR3 sequence is CASSVGLAGGSYNEQFF. The CDR3 region has the DNA TGTGCCAGCAGCGTAGGGTTAGCGGGAGGGTCCTACAATGAGCAGTTCTTC. This chain uses TRBV9 with TRBJ2-1; 11 positions agree with TRBD2. The V gene end was trimmed by 0 bases and the J gene end by 1 base; junction bases not matched to a gene: 3. Germline V CDR1 and CDR2: SGDLS, YYNGEE. CDR3 length equals 17 residues.